The subject of this entry is one TCR beta chain. The count of this clone is one. Its target antigen remains unknown. Per-base quality was not reported, and no clone a single base away is much larger than it. The CDR3 regions of human TCRbeta chains were analyzed by immunosequencing. The study's processing was this. Repertoire TCRs were matched against a reference library of SARS-CoV-2-specific TCRs generated with the MIRA antigen-specificity platform. Breadth was defined as the fraction of unique TCRs that were SARS-CoV-2-associated. Depth was defined as the fraction of total T cells that were SARS-CoV-2-associated. Using the MIRA data, every spike-specific TCR was mapped to the spike region that the TCR reacted to and assigned to either a CD4 or a CD8 class. Log10-transformed breadth and depth values were compared by one-way ANOVA with Sidak's multiple comparisons tests. TCRdb re-hosts the immuneACCESS table, in-frame sequences only. Its copies lack some clones; in the studies checked, an unresolved V gene accounts for under half of them, and the cause for the rest is not known. Clone size and the V and J calls come from that table; the DNA yielded D and trimming. Here the sample has tens of thousands of clones; 90% occur a single time. The ten top clones hold about 5.2% of the sample.

The data derive from a study of T cell responses to AZD1222 COVID-19 vaccine (dated by TCRdb to about 2021). For context, the study as a whole: AZD1222 recipients whose second dose came at about 4 weeks and those whose second dose came at about 12 weeks were combined into one group, since spike-specific TCR depth and breadth did not differ between the two schedules. A total of around 240 trial participants underwent TCR sequencing, of whom 207 received two doses of AZD1222 and some 25 received two doses of the MenACWY control vaccine. Trial participants were enrolled by age into subgroups of 18-55, 56-69 and 70-plus years, and 148, 28 and 57 TCR-sequenced participants, respectively, were included in these subgroups.

Study-wide conclusions, independent of this receptor: No day 14 peak-response samples were available, so repertoires were characterized only after the peak T cell response. Epitopes outside the regions mutated in the B.1.351 and B.1.1.7 variants were reportedly recognized by nearly half of the unique spike-specific TCRs. Only 5 to 7 AZD1222 recipients were SARS-CoV-2 seropositive at baseline, limiting conclusions about previously exposed vaccinees. Spike-specific TCR breadth and depth rose significantly after two AZD1222 doses compared with day 0 and with MenACWY recipients. Participants were mostly white British, with more females than males. The authors suggested clonal diversity may have been underestimated. In the small 56-69-year group, the increase in depth fell short of significance, most likely because of low power. CD4 TCRs associated with the vaccine covered the entire spike protein, and the dominant responses were in regions 160-218 and 743-854.

Read against the paper, the sample's time point label means: baseline before first vaccination. Vaccinee samples were obtained from the UK trials COV001 and COV002, which included a single-blind randomized controlled phase 2/3 trial of AZD1222 (ChAdOx1 nCoV-19) in healthy adults. For TCRbeta chain sequencing, PBMC samples from trial participants were taken at day 0 and at day 28 after the second dose. The CDR3, cysteine through phenylalanine, is 16 amino acids long. Of all the DNA, just the CDR3 is kept, 48 bases in frame from base 1. V is reduced by 1 base and J by 2 bases, leaving a spacing of 12 bases between them. From the germline V gene, CDR1 is SGHTA and CDR2 is FQGNSA.

The sequence came from an adult in good health. The sequencing here drew on peripheral blood, taken on day 0 of AZD1222 vaccination. Recombination linked TRBV7-2 to TRBJ1-5; TRBD1 might be the D gene, on 6 matching bases. The DNA sequence is as follows: TGTGCCAGCAGCTTAGTATCAGGGGCCGGCAATCAGCCCCAGCATTTT. Translated, this is CASSLVSGAGNQPQHF.